Listed below are T cell receptor beta chains from one sample, sequenced in a study of T-cell reconstitution after alpha-beta-depleted transplantation in children. TCRdb re-analysed the PCR reads in MiXCR, keeping a single row per CDR3 protein. The sample has 600,000 to 700,000 distinct CDR3 sequences, roughly 15% seen once. The material sequenced was PBMCs from the stem cell graft donor, taken from the stem cell graft. These receptors originate from a human donor who donated a stem cell graft to a child with acute myeloid leukemia. Each CDR3 is given with its conserved first and last residue. The D gene is left open where the match is weak. Size is stated for part of the rows, as once, few or many counts, or as a class when the clone is expanded.

clone size: many; V gene: TRBV29-1; J gene: TRBJ1-5; D gene: TRBD1; CDR3 protein: CSVGQGEGSQHF; CDR3 DNA: TGCAGCGTTGGGCAGGGGGAGGGGTCCCAGCATTTT
clone size: many; V gene: TRBV12-3/TRBV12-4; J gene: TRBJ1-1; D gene: .; CDR3 protein: CASSLLDRNTEAFF; CDR3 DNA: TGTGCCAGCAGTTTATTGGATCGTAACACTGAAGCTTTCTTT
clone size: few; V gene: TRBV6-2/TRBV6-3; J gene: TRBJ2-3; D gene: .; CDR3 protein: CASSSGKGDTQYF; CDR3 DNA: TGTGCCAGCAGTTCGGGGAAGGGAGATACGCAGTATTTT
clone size: many; V gene: TRBV20-1; J gene: TRBJ2-3; D gene: .; CDR3 protein: CSARRLGGARDTQYF; CDR3 DNA: TGCAGTGCTAGACGTCTGGGGGGGGCAAGGGATACGCAGTATTTT
clone size: many; V gene: TRBV20-1; J gene: TRBJ2-1; D gene: .; CDR3 protein: CSASRVDNEQFF; CDR3 DNA: TGCAGTGCGTCCAGGGTGGACAATGAGCAGTTCTTC
clone size: .; V gene: TRBV19; J gene: TRBJ2-7; D gene: .; CDR3 protein: CASSRVRFYEQYF; CDR3 DNA: TGTGCCAGTAGCCGCGTCCGATTCTACGAGCAGTACTTC
clone size: .; V gene: TRBV5-1; J gene: TRBJ2-3; D gene: .; CDR3 protein: CASSRRTGARGSDTQYF; CDR3 DNA: TGCGCCAGCAGTCGACGCACCGGAGCTAGAGGTTCGGATACGCAGTATTTT
clone size: .; V gene: TRBV7-9; J gene: TRBJ2-6; D gene: .; CDR3 protein: CASSSFRESGANVLTF; CDR3 DNA: TGTGCCAGCAGCTCCTTTAGGGAATCTGGGGCCAACGTCCTGACTTTC
clone size: few; V gene: TRBV15; J gene: TRBJ1-4; D gene: .; CDR3 protein: CATSRDSTRATNEKLFF; CDR3 DNA: TGTGCCACCAGCAGAGATTCTACCCGTGCAACTAATGAAAAACTGTTTTTT
clone size: few; V gene: TRBV20-1; J gene: TRBJ2-3; D gene: .; CDR3 protein: CSARDEGRATDTQYF; CDR3 DNA: TGCAGTGCTAGAGATGAGGGCAGGGCCACAGATACGCAGTATTTT
clone size: .; V gene: TRBV28; J gene: TRBJ2-5; D gene: .; CDR3 protein: CASSLGPFEYF; CDR3 DNA: TGTGCCAGCAGTTTGGGCCCTTTTGAGTACTTC
clone size: .; V gene: TRBV7-9; J gene: TRBJ1-2; D gene: .; CDR3 protein: CASSNTGTLIYGYTF; CDR3 DNA: TGTGCCAGCAGCAACACCGGGACGTTGATCTATGGCTACACCTTC
clone size: few; V gene: TRBV28; J gene: TRBJ2-5; D gene: .; CDR3 protein: CASTPDRRLGPQYF; CDR3 DNA: TGTGCCAGCACCCCGGACCGTCGACTGGGTCCCCAGTACTTC
clone size: few; V gene: TRBV7-9; J gene: TRBJ2-1; D gene: .; CDR3 protein: CASSHGHEQFF; CDR3 DNA: TGTGCCAGCAGTCACGGGCATGAGCAGTTCTTC
clone size: .; V gene: TRBV7-2; J gene: TRBJ2-6; D gene: TRBD1; CDR3 protein: CASSLATGSPSGANVLTF; CDR3 DNA: TGTGCCAGCAGCTTAGCGACAGGGTCCCCCTCTGGGGCCAACGTCCTGACTTTC
clone size: .; V gene: TRBV5-1; J gene: TRBJ1-2; D gene: TRBD1; CDR3 protein: CASSSDRGLSGYTF; CDR3 DNA: TGCGCCAGCAGCTCTGACAGGGGTCTAAGCGGCTACACCTTC
clone size: few; V gene: TRBV7-2; J gene: TRBJ2-4; D gene: .; CDR3 protein: CASSLAREQNIQYF; CDR3 DNA: TGTGCCAGCAGCTTAGCGCGGGAACAAAACATTCAGTACTTC
clone size: few; V gene: TRBV18; J gene: TRBJ2-1; D gene: TRBD2; CDR3 protein: CASSPAASGYNEQFF; CDR3 DNA: TGTGCCAGCTCACCAGCGGCTAGCGGGTACAATGAGCAGTTCTTC